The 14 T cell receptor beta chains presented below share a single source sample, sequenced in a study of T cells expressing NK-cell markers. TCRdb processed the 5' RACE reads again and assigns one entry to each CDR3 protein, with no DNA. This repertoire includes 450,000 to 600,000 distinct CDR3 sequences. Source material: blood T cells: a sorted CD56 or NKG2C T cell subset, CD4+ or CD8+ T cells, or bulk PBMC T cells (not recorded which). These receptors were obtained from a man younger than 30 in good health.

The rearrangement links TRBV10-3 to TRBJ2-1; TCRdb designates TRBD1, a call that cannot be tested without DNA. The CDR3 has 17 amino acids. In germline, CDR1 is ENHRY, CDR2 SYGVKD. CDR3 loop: CAISEWGPWNQGDEQFF.

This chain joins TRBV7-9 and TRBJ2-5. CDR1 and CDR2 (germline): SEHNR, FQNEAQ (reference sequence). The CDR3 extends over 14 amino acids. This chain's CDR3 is CASSQKNPQETQYF.

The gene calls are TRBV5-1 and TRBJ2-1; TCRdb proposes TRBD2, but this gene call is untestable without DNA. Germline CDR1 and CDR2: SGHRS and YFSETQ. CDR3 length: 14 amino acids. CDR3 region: CASSASGLAVEQFF.

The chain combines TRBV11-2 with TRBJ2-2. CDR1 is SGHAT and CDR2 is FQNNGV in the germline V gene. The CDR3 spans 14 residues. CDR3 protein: CASSLGTLTGELFF.

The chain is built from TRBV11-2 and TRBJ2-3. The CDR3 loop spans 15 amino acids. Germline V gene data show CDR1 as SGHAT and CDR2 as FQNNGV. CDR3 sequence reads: CASSLALSSTDTQYF.

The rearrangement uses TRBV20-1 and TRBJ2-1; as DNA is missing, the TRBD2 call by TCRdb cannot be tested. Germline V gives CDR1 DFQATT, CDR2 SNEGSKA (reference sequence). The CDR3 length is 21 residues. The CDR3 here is CSARARGPGTSGRISYNEQFF.

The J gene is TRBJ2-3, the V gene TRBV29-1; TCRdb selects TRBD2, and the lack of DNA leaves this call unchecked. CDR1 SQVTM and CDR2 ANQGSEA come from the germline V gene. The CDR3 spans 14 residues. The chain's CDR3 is CSVGERVGTDTQYF.

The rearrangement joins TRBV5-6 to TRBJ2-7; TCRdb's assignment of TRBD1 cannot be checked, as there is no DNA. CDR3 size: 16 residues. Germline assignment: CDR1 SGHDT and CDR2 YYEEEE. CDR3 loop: CASSFSVWTGSYEQYF.

The CDR3 here is CASSLEDGGETQYF. The chain has TRBV5-1 and TRBJ2-5; TCRdb indicates TRBD1, and absent DNA this call remains unverified. Germline V gene lookup returns CDR1 SGHRS and CDR2 YFSETQ. The CDR3 has 14 amino acids.

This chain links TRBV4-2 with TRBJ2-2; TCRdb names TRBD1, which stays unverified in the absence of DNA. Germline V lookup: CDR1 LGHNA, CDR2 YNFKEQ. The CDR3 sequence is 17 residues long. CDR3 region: CASSQNSGGGYTGELFF.

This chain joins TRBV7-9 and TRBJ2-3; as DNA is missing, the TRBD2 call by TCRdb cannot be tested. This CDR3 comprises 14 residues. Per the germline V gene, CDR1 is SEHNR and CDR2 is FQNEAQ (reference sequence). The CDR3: CASSFGEYSDTQYF.

The CDR3: CASSEFGTSGDTSSYNEQFF. The chain uses TRBV14 and TRBJ2-1; absent DNA, TCRdb's TRBD2 call cannot be checked. CDR1 SGHDN and CDR2 FVKESK come from the germline V gene. The CDR3 runs 20 residues.

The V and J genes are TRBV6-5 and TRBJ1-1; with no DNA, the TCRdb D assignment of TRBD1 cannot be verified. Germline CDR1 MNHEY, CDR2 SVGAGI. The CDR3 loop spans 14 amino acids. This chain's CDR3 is CASRRTGENTEAFF.

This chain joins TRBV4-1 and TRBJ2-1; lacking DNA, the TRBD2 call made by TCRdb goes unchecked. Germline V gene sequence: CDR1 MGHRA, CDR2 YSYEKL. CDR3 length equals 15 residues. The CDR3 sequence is CASTASGGGGNEQFF.